What follows are 18 T cell receptor beta chains derived from one specimen sequenced in a study of T cells in Graves' hyperthyroidism and ophthalmopathy. Amplified regions were TCR beta CDR3 sequences from RNA transcripts. The HTBI set primed first-round TCR CDR3 RT-PCR. TCRdb independently ran MiXCR on the multiplex PCR reads; one entry per CDR3 protein. The table has approximately 610,000 distinct CDR3 sequences, about 15% seen once. The sequencing sample was made of blood. The origin of the receptors is a woman in her forties with Graves' ophthalmopathy.

The chain carries TRBV11-2 and TRBJ2-2, with TRBD2 matching over 13 bases. V lost 0 bases, J lost 4 bases, and 2 bases stayed unmatched. This CDR3 has 17 amino acids. CDR1 is SGHAT, CDR2 FQNNGV, per germline. The chain's CDR3 is CASSLEGLAGFTGELFF. CDR3 DNA: TGTGCCAGCAGCTTAGAGGGACTAGCGGGATTCACCGGGGAGCTGTTTTTT.

The table lists this clonotype with many counts. The chain carries TRBV6-1 and TRBJ1-2, with D perhaps matching TRBD1 (5 bases). Germline V CDR1 and CDR2: MNHNS, SASEGT. Trimming removed 7 bases at V and 6 bases at J, with 15 bases between. This CDR3 spans 13 amino acids. CDR3: CASTPDKDNGYTF. CDR3 DNA: TGTGCCAGCACCCCGGACAAGGACAATGGCTACACCTTC.

Many counts were recorded for this clonotype. The genes are TRBV24-1 and TRBJ2-7; possibly TRBD1 for D (6 bases). The V end lost 6 bases, the J end lost 4 bases, and 12 bases lay between the germline ends. The CDR3 totals 13 residues. Looked up from germline, CDR1 is KGHDR and CDR2 is SFDVKD. CDR3 bases: TGTGCCACCAGTCTTGGAACAGGGTACGAGCAGTACTTC. Its translation is CATSLGTGYEQYF.

This clonotype was seen repeatedly, ten times or more. The chain is built from TRBV6-5 and TRBJ2-7, with D unclear. Germline CDR1 is MNHEY and CDR2 is SVGAGI. Trimming took off 6 bases at V and 2 bases at J, with 11 bases between the two ends. CDR3 length equals 13 residues. CDR3 in amino acids: CASSRSPTYEQYF. CDR3 nucleotide sequence: TGTGCCAGCAGCAGAAGTCCCACCTACGAGCAGTACTTC.

This clonotype was seen at least ten times. The rearrangement uses TRBV2 and TRBJ2-2; no definite D call. The CDR3 has 13 amino acids. Germline loops: CDR1 SNHLY, CDR2 FYNNEI. The V end was cut by 8 bases, the J end by 1 base, with 8 bases between. This chain's CDR3 is CASLSENTGELFF. DNA for the CDR3: TGTGCCAGCTTAAGCGAGAACACCGGGGAGCTGTTTTTT. Variable domain in full (rest from reference TRBV2 and TRBJ2-2): EPEVTQTPSHQVTQMGQEVILRCVPISNHLYFYWYRQILGQKVEFLVSFYNNEISEKSEIFDDQFSVERPDGSNFTLKIRSTKLEDSAMYFCASLSENTGELFFGEGSRLTVL.

This chain uses TRBV28 with TRBJ2-5; 14 bases agree with TRBD2. The J segment lost 7 bases and the V segment lost 7 bases, leaving 8 bases of the junction unmatched. The CDR3 length is 15 residues. Germline loops: CDR1 MDHEN, CDR2 SYDVKM. Here the CDR3 reads CASIPGLAGVGTQYF. The CDR3 DNA follows: TGTGCCAGCATCCCGGGACTAGCGGGAGTGGGGACCCAGTACTTC.

This clonotype was seen many times. This chain connects TRBV28 to TRBJ2-7; no reliable D call. Germline lookup yields CDR1 MDHEN and CDR2 SYDVKM. The V gene lost 4 bases and the J gene lost 1 base, with 17 bases spanning the gap. This CDR3 is built from 16 residues. For the CDR3, the DNA is TGTGCCAGCAGTTCTCCCCTAGGCAGCCCTTCCTACGAGCAGTACTTC. Residues: CASSSPLGSPSYEQYF.

This clonotype came up many times. The chain links TRBV11-2 to TRBJ1-2; D gene uncertain. Germline V gives CDR1 SGHAT, CDR2 FQNNGV. Between the trimmed V and J ends, which lost 1 base and 5 bases, there was a span of 11 bases. This CDR3 contains 14 residues. This chain's CDR3 is CASSLGLLGYGYTF. The CDR3 DNA sequence: TGTGCCAGCAGCTTAGGGCTTCTCGGGTATGGCTACACCTTC.

Ten or more counts support this clonotype. The V call is TRBV19, the J call TRBJ2-5; D is unclear. The CDR3 spans 16 residues. V was shortened by 1 base and J by 0 bases, with 12 bases between the two germline ends. Germline V CDR1 and CDR2: LNHDA, SQIVND (reference sequence). CDR3 sequence reads: CASSIGRQGNQETQYF. The DNA of the CDR3 is TGTGCCAGTAGTATAGGGAGACAAGGGAACCAAGAGACCCAGTACTTC.

This clonotype has ten or more counts. CDR3 DNA: TGTGCCAGCAGCATTTTCAGATCCGGGACAGGATATCAGGGAGCTTTCTTT. It yields the protein CASSIFRSGTGYQGAFF. The rearrangement joins TRBV2 to TRBJ1-1; TRBD1 matches at 8 bases. Germline lookup yields CDR1 SNHLY and CDR2 FYNNEI. J gave up 10 bases and V 6 bases, and 22 bases lay outside the gene matches. The CDR3 extends over 17 amino acids.

There are many counts of this clonotype. This rearrangement joins TRBV13 to TRBJ2-7, with 7 bases lining up with TRBD1. The V gene end was trimmed by 5 bases and the J gene end by 3 bases; junction bases not matched to a gene: 7. CDR1 PRHDT and CDR2 FYEKMQ come from the germline V gene (reference sequence). The CDR3 length is 14 residues. Here the CDR3 reads CASSPSPGGYEQYF. For the CDR3, the DNA is TGTGCCAGCAGCCCCAGCCCAGGGGGCTACGAGCAGTACTTC. The full variable domain, in which reference TRBV13 and TRBJ2-7 provide the parts outside the CDR3, is AAGVIQSPRHLIKEKRETATLKCYPIPRHDTVYWYQQGPGQDPQFLISFYEKMQSDKGSIPDRFSAQQFSDYHSELNMSSLELGDSALYFCASSPSPGGYEQYFGPGTRLTVT.

Only a few counts were recorded for this clonotype. This chain links TRBV5-1 with TRBJ2-7, with 9 bases matching TRBD1. The CDR3 sequence is 14 residues long. Germline loops: CDR1 SGHRS, CDR2 YFSETQ. V shed 0 bases, J shed 5 bases, and the junction held 3 bases outside the gene matches. CDR3 loop: CASSLGTGVNEQYF. The CDR3 coding sequence is TGCGCCAGCAGCTTGGGGACAGGGGTCAACGAGCAGTACTTC.

This clonotype was observed at least ten times. The chain is built from TRBV20-1 and TRBJ2-4; TRBD1 matches at 9 bases. This CDR3 is built from 16 residues. V shed 5 bases, J shed 4 bases, and the junction held 12 bases outside the gene matches. Per the germline V gene, CDR1 is DFQATT and CDR2 is SNEGSKA (reference sequence). In DNA, the CDR3 is TGCAGTGCTTCTGATCCGGGACAGGGATTTAAAAACATTCAGTACTTC. It yields the protein CSASDPGQGFKNIQYF.

This clonotype turned up a few times. The gene calls are TRBV27 and TRBJ1-5; D possibly corresponds to TRBD1 (6 bases). Deletions cut 5 bases from V and 3 bases from J, with 11 bases between. CDR1 and CDR2 from the germline V gene are MNHEY and SMNVEV (reference sequence). The length of the CDR3 is 14 residues. CDR3 protein: CASSPRGANQPQHF. The CDR3, as DNA: TGTGCCAGCAGTCCCCGGGGGGCCAATCAGCCCCAGCATTTT.

This clonotype was seen ten or more times. The rearrangement joins TRBV27 to TRBJ2-4; a weak D match, TRBD2 (5 bases). V was trimmed by 2 bases and J by 2 bases, leaving 10 bases between them. The germline V gene encodes CDR1 MNHEY and CDR2 SMNVEV (reference sequence). The CDR3 has 15 amino acids. The CDR3 is CASSLSVGTKNIQYF. CDR3 in DNA: TGTGCCAGCAGTTTAAGTGTCGGGACCAAAAACATTCAGTACTTC.

This chain's CDR3 is CASSKSDGGPYGYTF. Here the CDR3 DNA reads TGTGCCAGCAGCAAGTCCGATGGGGGGCCCTATGGCTACACCTTC. The chain recombines TRBV28 with TRBJ1-2; the D gene is possibly TRBD1 (6 bases). V was shortened by 6 bases and J by 4 bases, with 18 bases between the two germline ends. This CDR3 has 15 residues. Germline-derived CDR1 and CDR2 are MDHEN and SYDVKM.

This clonotype was seen ten or more times. The chain recombines TRBV12-3 or TRBV12-4 with TRBJ1-5, with 9 nucleotides matching TRBD1. The CDR3 spans 14 residues. The trim removed 7 bases at V and 6 bases at J, leaving 7 bases unmatched. CDR3 sequence (DNA): TGTGCCAGCAAGAGTGGGACAGGGATTCAGCCCCAGCATTTT. It encodes CASKSGTGIQPQHF.

This clonotype was counted ten times or more. V and J are TRBV2 and TRBJ1-2; D uncertain. The CDR3 has 12 amino acids. Germline CDR1 and CDR2: SNHLY and FYNNEI. Deletions cut 1 base from V and 8 bases from J, with 8 bases between. In DNA form, the CDR3 reads TGTGCCAGCAGTGAAGTGGAAGGAGGCTACACCTTC. Residues: CASSEVEGGYTF.